Following are 10 T cell receptor beta chains from one sample sequenced in a study of CD8 T cells in Susac syndrome. About 0.5 to 1 ug RNA was reverse transcribed with random hexamers. TCRdb re-called the immunoSEQ multiplex PCR reads through MiXCR, storing one row per CDR3 protein. The sample includes 150,000 to 190,000 distinct CDR3 sequences, roughly 95% of them seen just once. The sample taken for sequencing was CD8+ T cells from PBMCs. Receptors originate from a human donor with multiple sclerosis.

This chain uses TRBV11-2 with TRBJ2-7; 11 bases match TRBD2. CDR1 and CDR2 (germline): SGHAT, FQNNGV. CDR3 length: 14 residues. Unmatched junction bases numbered 4, after V lost 3 bases and J lost 6 bases. The CDR3 region is CASSLGTSGAEQYV. The CDR3, as DNA: TGTGCCAGCAGCTTGGGGACTAGCGGCGCCGAGCAGTACGTC.

The chain is built from TRBV9 and TRBJ2-5, with D perhaps matching TRBD1 or TRBD2 (5 bases each). CDR1 is SGDLS, CDR2 YYNGEE, per germline. V was cut by 0 bases and J by 7 bases, with 19 bases left in between. The CDR3 runs 16 residues. The CDR3 is CASSVERAGGASTQYF. The CDR3 coding sequence is TGTGCCAGCAGCGTAGAGAGGGCTGGGGGAGCTTCGACCCAGTACTTC.

The CDR3 reads CASSPELGETQYF. DNA of the CDR3: TGTGCCAGCAGCCCTGAGTTAGGAGAGACCCAGTACTTC. The genes are TRBV7-3 and TRBJ2-5, with unresolved D. V dropped 5 bases and J dropped 4 bases, with 11 bases sitting between them. This CDR3 comprises 13 residues. Germline assignment: CDR1 SGHTA and CDR2 FQGTGA.

The chain has TRBV30 and TRBJ2-1; D gene uncertain. V was shortened by 0 bases and J by 15 bases, with 12 bases between the two germline ends. The V gene's germline CDR1 is GTSNPN and CDR2 SVGIG (reference sequence). The CDR3 spans 11 residues. CDR3 amino acids: CAWSVSLLSFF. In DNA, the CDR3 is TGTGCCTGGAGTGTCTCCCTCTTGTCGTTCTTC.

The V call is TRBV20-1, the J call TRBJ2-1; the match to TRBD2 covers 8 bases. The CDR3 consists of 15 residues. The junction had 6 bases not matched to a gene; V was cut back by 3 bases and J by 2 bases. Germline V CDR1 and CDR2: DFQATT, SNEGSKA (reference sequence). The CDR3 DNA reads as TGCAGTGCTAGGGCGGCGGGGGGTACCTACAATGAGCAGTTCTTC. This gives the protein CSARAAGGTYNEQFF.

The chain links TRBV13 to TRBJ1-1, with D uncertain. The CDR3 is 15 amino acids. Germline CDR1 reads PRHDT; CDR2 reads FYEKMQ (reference sequence). V shed 4 bases and J shed 1 base, with 13 bases lying between them. The CDR3 region has the DNA TGTGCCAGCAGCTGGGGTGCTGCCGCGAACACTGAAGCTTTCTTT. Encoded protein: CASSWGAAANTEAFF.

The chain has TRBV30 and TRBJ2-7, with D hard to call. Deletions cut 1 base from V and 2 bases from J, with 15 bases between. The CDR3 is 15 amino acids. CDR1 is GTSNPN and CDR2 is SVGIG in the germline V gene (reference sequence). The CDR3 nucleotides are TGTGCCTGGAGTGACCGGACCAACCCAACCTACGAGCAGTACTTC. As protein: CAWSDRTNPTYEQYF.

The gene calls are TRBV7-9 and TRBJ2-7; D is possibly TRBD1 or TRBD2 (5 bases each). CDR3 length equals 12 residues. Per the germline V gene, CDR1 is SEHNR and CDR2 is FQNEAQ (reference sequence). V was shortened by 8 bases and J by 7 bases, with 15 bases between the two germline ends. The CDR3 DNA is TGTGCCAGCCGTCCCAGGGACGAAGAGCAGTACGTC. Its translation: CASRPRDEEQYV.

V usage is TRBV2 and J usage is TRBJ1-2; TRBD1 matches 7 bases. CDR1 SNHLY and CDR2 FYNNEI come from the germline V gene. The length of the CDR3 is 14 residues. V shed 4 bases, J shed 1 base, and the junction held 3 bases outside the gene matches. In DNA form, the CDR3 reads TGTGCCAGCAGTGTAGGGGGCAGTAACTATGGCTACACCTTC. Protein sequence: CASSVGGSNYGYTF. Combining the CDR3 with reference TRBV2 and TRBJ1-2 gives the whole variable domain EPEVTQTPSHQVTQMGQEVILRCVPISNHLYFYWYRQILGQKVEFLVSFYNNEISEKSEIFDDQFSVERPDGSNFTLKIRSTKLEDSAMYFCASSVGGSNYGYTFGSGTRLTVV.

The chain has TRBV20-1 and TRBJ1-5; TRBD1 might be the D (5 bases). V was trimmed by 7 bases and J by 3 bases, leaving 16 bases between them. CDR1 is DFQATT and CDR2 is SNEGSKA in the germline V gene (reference sequence). The CDR3 spans 14 residues. The DNA of the CDR3 is TGCAGTGTCACAGGCCCGGAAAACAATCAGCCCCAGCATTTT. Its translation: CSVTGPENNQPQHF.